This TCR beta chain was sequenced for a study of T cell clones after liver transplantation. The length of the CDR3 is 13 residues. Germline CDR1 SGHRS, CDR2 YFSETQ. The V end lost 3 bases, the J end lost 1 base, and 7 bases lay between the germline ends. Sequencing used immunoSEQ multiplex PCR; TCRdb keeps in-frame clones, though not all of them. The sample lists some 120,000 clones; 90% were seen once. The source is a human patient who received a liver transplant. Some T cells may trace back to the graft donor. The chain joins TRBV5-1 to TRBJ1-1, with TRBD1 as a possible D gene (5 bases). Material: CD4+ T cells from blood, obtained 12 months after liver transplant. The CDR3 reads CASSSTGNTEAFF. For the CDR3, the DNA is TGCGCCAGCAGCTCCACAGGGAACACTGAAGCTTTCTTT.